These T cell receptor beta chains were read from a single sample in a study of CD8 T cells in Susac syndrome. TCRdb redid the calling of the immunoSEQ multiplex PCR reads with MiXCR, one entry per CDR3 protein. Of around 170,000 distinct CDR3 sequences detected, 90% to 97% appear once; the ten largest clones hold 0.098%. The sequenced material came from CD4+ T cells from PBMCs. These receptors were taken from a human donor with Susac syndrome. CDR3s include the opening cysteine and the closing phenylalanine or tryptophan. A D gene is named only where the DNA matches it firmly. Part of the rows lack a size; the others show once, few, many or a class for expanded clones.

cdr3_aa: CASSVSSGGEETQYF
cdr3_nt: TGTGCCAGCAGTGTTTCCAGCGGGGGAGAGGAGACCCAGTACTTC
v_call: TRBV2
j_call: TRBJ2-5
clone_size: .
d_call: TRBD2

cdr3_aa: CASSPRGNTEAFF
cdr3_nt: TGTGCCAGCAGCCCTAGAGGGAACACTGAAGCTTTCTTT
v_call: TRBV7-9
j_call: TRBJ1-1
clone_size: few
d_call: .

cdr3_aa: CASGSPAGMSEQYF
cdr3_nt: TGTGCTAGTGGTTCCCCGGCAGGGATGAGCGAGCAGTACTTC
v_call: TRBV12-5
j_call: TRBJ2-7
clone_size: .
d_call: .

cdr3_aa: CAWSTLETQYF
cdr3_nt: TGTGCCTGGAGTACACTGGAGACCCAGTACTTC
v_call: TRBV30
j_call: TRBJ2-5
clone_size: .
d_call: .

cdr3_aa: CASSGRQGPGPQETQYF
cdr3_nt: TGTGCCAGCAGTGGGCGACAGGGGCCAGGGCCACAAGAGACCCAGTACTTC
v_call: TRBV2
j_call: TRBJ2-5
clone_size: .
d_call: TRBD1

cdr3_aa: CASSPEGETQYF
cdr3_nt: TGTGCCAGCTCACCCGAGGGAGAGACCCAGTACTTC
v_call: TRBV18
j_call: TRBJ2-5
clone_size: .
d_call: .

cdr3_aa: CATSRVGTGGETQYF
cdr3_nt: TGTGCCACCAGCAGAGTTGGGACAGGAGGGGAGACCCAGTACTTC
v_call: TRBV15
j_call: TRBJ2-5
clone_size: .
d_call: TRBD1

cdr3_aa: CASSRDIYNSPLHF
cdr3_nt: TGTGCCAGCAGCCGGGACATATATAATTCACCCCTCCACTTT
v_call: TRBV12-3/TRBV12-4
j_call: TRBJ1-6
clone_size: .
d_call: .

cdr3_aa: CSASQLWSDTQYF
cdr3_nt: TGCAGTGCAAGTCAACTTTGGTCGGATACGCAGTATTTT
v_call: TRBV20-1
j_call: TRBJ2-3
clone_size: once
d_call: .

cdr3_aa: CASSQNSGQETQYF
cdr3_nt: TGTGCCAGCAGCCAAAACAGCGGGCAGGAGACCCAGTACTTC
v_call: TRBV3-1
j_call: TRBJ2-5
clone_size: .
d_call: .

cdr3_aa: CSARGGPGGYEQYF
cdr3_nt: TGCAGTGCTAGAGGAGGCCCGGGTGGCTACGAGCAGTACTTC
v_call: TRBV20-1
j_call: TRBJ2-7
clone_size: once
d_call: .

cdr3_aa: CATAWGVSTDTQYF
cdr3_nt: TGTGCCACCGCTTGGGGCGTAAGCACAGATACGCAGTATTTT
v_call: TRBV7-2
j_call: TRBJ2-3
clone_size: .
d_call: .

cdr3_aa: CASSQDWQLAGAGTDTQYF
cdr3_nt: TGCGCCAGCAGCCAAGACTGGCAACTAGCGGGGGCCGGCACAGATACGCAGTATTTT
v_call: TRBV4-3
j_call: TRBJ2-3
clone_size: .
d_call: TRBD2

cdr3_aa: CASSPRAQNTEAFF
cdr3_nt: TGTGCCAGCTCACCTAGGGCCCAGAACACTGAAGCTTTCTTT
v_call: TRBV18
j_call: TRBJ1-1
clone_size: once
d_call: .

cdr3_aa: CSARDGAGGNTEAFF
cdr3_nt: TGCAGTGCTAGAGATGGGGCAGGGGGGAACACTGAAGCTTTCTTT
v_call: TRBV20-1
j_call: TRBJ1-1
clone_size: .
d_call: TRBD1